The clone carrying this T cell receptor beta chain was seen only a few times. The sample originates from a study of T cells in Graves' hyperthyroidism and ophthalmopathy. Researchers took RNA transcripts and amplified the TCR beta CDR3 regions from them. TCR CDR3 regions were first amplified by RT-PCR with HTBI primers. TCRdb redid the calling of the multiplex PCR reads with MiXCR, one entry per CDR3 protein. The sample carries fewer than 750,000 distinct CDR3 sequences, roughly 14% recorded once. The sample taken for sequencing was blood. This sequence was found in a woman in her thirties or forties with Graves' ophthalmopathy.

CDR3 protein: CASTTGFGETQYF. CDR3 in DNA: TGCGCCAGCACGACAGGGTTTGGGGAGACCCAGTACTTC. The V gene is TRBV5-1, the J gene TRBJ2-5, with 7 bases lining up with TRBD1. Germline V CDR1 and CDR2: SGHRS, YFSETQ. V gave up 6 bases and J gave up 5 bases; unmatched junction bases: 7. The CDR3 extends over 13 amino acids.